This TCR beta chain originates from a study of cytomegalovirus exposure and HLA in healthy donors. Study results and caveats: Donors were assumed by presence/absence analyses to have roughly uniform sequencing depth. In a later analysis, productive TCRs from donors in an Asian-associated ancestry cluster reportedly carried fewer N-insertions than the cohort mean. The analysis excluded some indistinguishable V segments, including TRBV6-2 and TRBV6-3. Clonal expansion was found to be greater in HLA-associated TCR beta chains than in equally common others in a later analysis.

PCR primers comprised 60 Vbeta and 13 Jbeta primers. This table comes from immunoSEQ multiplex PCR, and its TCRdb copy is limited to in-frame clones, with some not included. The sample includes approximately 180,000 clones, about 85% of them seen just once. The germline gives CDR1 SGDLS, CDR2 YYNGEE. The CDR3 runs 16 residues. The V end was cut by 3 bases, the J end by 1 base, with 14 bases between. This clone was detected only a few times. Its antigen is unknown. This rearrangement joins TRBV9 to TRBJ2-1, with D perhaps TRBD2 (5 bases). The sample consisted of PBMCs. The sequence was collected from a woman aged 50 to 60 in good health and CMV-seronegative. CDR3 bases: TGTGCCAGCAGCGACACTGGTTGGGAGTCCTACAATGAGCAGTTCTTC. Protein: CASSDTGWESYNEQFF.